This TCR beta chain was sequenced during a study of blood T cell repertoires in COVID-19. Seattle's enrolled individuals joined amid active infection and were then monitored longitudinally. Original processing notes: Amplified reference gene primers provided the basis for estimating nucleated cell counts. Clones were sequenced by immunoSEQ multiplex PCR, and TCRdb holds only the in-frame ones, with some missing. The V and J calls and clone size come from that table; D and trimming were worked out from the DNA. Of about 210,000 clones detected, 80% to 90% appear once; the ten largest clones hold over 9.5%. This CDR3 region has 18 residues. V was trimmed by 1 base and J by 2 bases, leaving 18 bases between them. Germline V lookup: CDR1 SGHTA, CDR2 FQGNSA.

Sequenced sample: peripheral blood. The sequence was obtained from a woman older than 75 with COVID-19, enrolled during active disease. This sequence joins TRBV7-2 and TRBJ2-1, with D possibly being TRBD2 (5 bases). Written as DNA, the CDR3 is TGTGCCAGCAGCTTAGGGGCCAGAGGGCTCTGGGCCTACAATGAGCAGTTCTTC. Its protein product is CASSLGARGLWAYNEQFF.